The 18 T cell receptor beta chains in this list originate from one sample, sequenced in a study of blood T cell repertoires in COVID-19. Clones were read by immunoSEQ multiplex PCR, and TCRdb kept only the in-frame ones, dropping some. Of around 370,000 clones listed, 90% are singletons. Material: peripheral blood. The receptors were gathered from a young man with active or convalescent COVID-19.

This clone has only a few counts. V and J are TRBV5-5 and TRBJ2-7; a weak D match, TRBD2 (6 bases). Trimming stripped 2 bases from V and 4 bases from J, with 10 bases between. The V gene's germline CDR1 is SGHKS and CDR2 YYEKEE (reference sequence). The CDR3 contains 13 residues. CDR3 loop: CASSLWGLYEQYF. DNA of the CDR3: TGTGCCAGCAGCTTATGGGGACTTTACGAGCAGTACTTC.

This chain joins TRBV5-1 and TRBJ1-1; the D gene is possibly TRBD1 (6 bases). Germline assignment: CDR1 SGHRS and CDR2 YFSETQ. The CDR3 is made up of 15 amino acids. Trimming removed 4 bases from V and 2 bases from J, with 15 bases in between. The CDR3 region has the DNA TGCGCCAGCAGCCCCTTTGGGGGCGGAAACACTGAAGCTTTCTTT. It specifies CASSPFGGGNTEAFF.

The V gene is TRBV19, the J gene TRBJ2-7, with TRBD1 identical over 11 bases. V shed 9 bases and J 7 bases; nucleotides not matched to a gene: 8. The CDR3 sequence is 13 residues long. Per the germline V gene, CDR1 is LNHDA and CDR2 is SQIVND (reference sequence). The CDR3 region has the DNA TGTGCCAGCACCGGGACAGGGGGGTTGGAGCAGTACTTC. Its translation is CASTGTGGLEQYF.

This clone was observed a few times. V gene TRBV28 combines with J gene TRBJ1-5; D is unresolved. Germline-derived CDR1 and CDR2 are MDHEN and SYDVKM. V lost 2 bases and J lost 0, with 8 bases in between. The CDR3 consists of 15 residues. The CDR3 region is CASSLEAISNQPQHF. CDR3 DNA sequence: TGTGCCAGCAGTTTAGAAGCGATTAGCAATCAGCCCCAGCATTTT.

V usage is TRBV4-3 and J usage is TRBJ2-7; maybe TRBD2 (6 bases). This CDR3 is 13 amino acids long. Trimming removed 0 bases from V and 12 bases from J, with 15 bases in between. CDR1 and CDR2 (germline): LGHNA, YSLEER. CDR3 region: CASSQDGGARLYF. The CDR3 bases are TGCGCCAGCAGCCAAGATGGAGGGGCTCGGCTGTACTTC.

The chain carries TRBV7-3 and TRBJ2-1; TRBD2 matches at 7 bases. CDR1 is SGHTA, CDR2 FQGTGA, per germline. Trimming at V came to 5 bases and at J to 4 bases, leaving 8 bases not matched to a gene. There are 15 residues in the CDR3. CDR3 nucleotides: TGTGCCAGCAGCCGAGGGGCGGGAGTTTACAATGAGCAGTTCTTC. It codes for CASSRGAGVYNEQFF.

J is TRBJ1-1 and V is TRBV7-8; D may be TRBD1 (5 bases). There are 12 residues in the CDR3. The ends were cut back, 5 bases at V and 9 bases at J, with 13 bases in the middle. Germline loops: CDR1 SGHVS, CDR2 FQNEAQ. The CDR3 DNA is TGTGCCAGCAGCCAGAAGGGGCAGCAAGCTTTCTTT. Protein sequence: CASSQKGQQAFF.

The chain is built from TRBV7-8 and TRBJ1-2; D gene uncertain. Germline V gene sequence: CDR1 SGHVS, CDR2 FQNEAQ. The V end was cut by 1 base, the J end by 6 bases, with 12 bases between. The CDR3 consists of 14 residues. CDR3 in amino acids: CASSLGLLGDGYTF. The CDR3 region has the DNA TGTGCCAGCAGCTTAGGCCTACTAGGAGATGGCTACACCTTC.

The chain has TRBV11-2 and TRBJ2-1; TRBD2 matches at 13 bases. From germline, CDR1 is SGHAT and CDR2 FQNNGV. The CDR3 loop spans 17 amino acids. The junction had 8 bases not matched to a gene; V was cut back by 0 bases and J by 9 bases. CDR3 region: CASSLDRGTSGIAEQFF. The CDR3 coding sequence is TGTGCCAGCAGCTTAGATCGGGGGACTAGCGGGATCGCTGAGCAGTTCTTC.

This sequence joins TRBV13 and TRBJ2-6; D might be TRBD2 (6 bases). The CDR3 is 16 amino acids. Trimming shortened V by 2 bases and J by 0 bases, and 8 bases separated the two germline ends. Germline lookup yields CDR1 PRHDT and CDR2 FYEKMQ (reference sequence). The CDR3 protein is CASSLWRGSGANVLTF. Written as DNA, the CDR3 is TGTGCCAGCAGCTTATGGAGGGGCTCTGGGGCCAACGTCCTGACTTTC.

The CDR3 loop reads CASSKGLQPQHF. The CDR3 nucleotides read TGTGCCAGTAGCAAGGGGCTCCAGCCCCAGCATTTT. The V call is TRBV19, the J call TRBJ1-5; the D gene is possibly TRBD1 (5 bases). This CDR3 is built from 12 residues. Trimming pared 6 bases from V and 7 bases from J, leaving 10 bases between. The germline CDR1 and CDR2 sequences are LNHDA and SQIVND (reference sequence).

The chain combines TRBV9 with TRBJ1-1, with D maybe TRBD1 (6 bases). The CDR3 length is 14 residues. V was cut by 0 bases and J by 6 bases, with 12 bases left in between. CDR1 is SGDLS, CDR2 YYNGEE, per germline. DNA of the CDR3: TGTGCCAGCAGCGTAGGCAGGGGTACCTCTGAAGCTTTCTTT. Amino acids: CASSVGRGTSEAFF.

This sequence joins TRBV7-2 and TRBJ1-4; D uncertain. Germline values: CDR1 SGHTA, CDR2 FQGNSA. V dropped 2 bases and J dropped 2 bases, with 9 bases sitting between them. The CDR3 is 15 amino acids. CDR3 loop: CASSLSGVTNEKLFF. As DNA, the CDR3 is TGTGCCAGCAGCTTATCCGGGGTCACTAATGAAAAACTGTTTTTT.

The rearrangement links TRBV24-1 to TRBJ1-4; D is uncertain. Germline values: CDR1 KGHDR, CDR2 SFDVKD. This CDR3 has 16 residues. V lost 4 bases, J lost 0 bases, and 11 bases lay in between. The CDR3 DNA reads TGTGCCACCAGTGACCCAAACTCTGCAACTAATGAAAAACTGTTTTTT. It specifies CATSDPNSATNEKLFF.

CDR3 coding DNA: TGTGCCAGCAGCCAAGATAACAGGGGGCTTGATGGCTACACCTTC. The encoded protein is CASSQDNRGLDGYTF. The V call is TRBV16, the J call TRBJ1-2; 9 bases agree with TRBD1. Trimming at V came to 2 bases and at J to 6 bases, leaving 7 bases not matched to a gene. The CDR3 has 15 amino acids. Per the germline V gene, CDR1 is KGHSY and CDR2 is FQNENV.

The rearrangement uses TRBV18 and TRBJ1-3; TRBD1 aligns across 7 bases. The CDR3 extends over 15 amino acids. Germline V gene lookup returns CDR1 KGHSH and CDR2 LQKENI. Unmatched junction bases numbered 6, after V lost 5 bases and J lost 2 bases. The CDR3 sequence: CASSGTTGTGNTIYF. CDR3 DNA: TGTGCCAGCTCAGGAACGACAGGGACTGGAAACACCATATATTTT.

As for this clone: Other DNA sequences in the sample encode the same CDR3. The J gene is TRBJ1-1, the V gene TRBV4-3; 8 nucleotides match TRBD1. With 1 base clipped from V and 1 base from J, the junction kept 2 bases outside the gene matches. The CDR3 has 15 amino acids. The germline CDR1 and CDR2 sequences are LGHNA and YSLEER. DNA of the CDR3: TGCGCCAGCAGCCAAGGTGACAGGGGGAACACTGAAGCTTTCTTT. Protein: CASSQGDRGNTEAFF.

The chain is built from TRBV9 and TRBJ1-1; unclear D gene. The CDR3 runs to 15 residues. The V gene's germline CDR1 is SGDLS and CDR2 YYNGEE. As DNA, the CDR3 is TGTGCGGTTTTTCCGAGGGCACGGGGTAGCACTGAAGCTTTCTTT. Its protein product is CAVFPRARGSTEAFF.